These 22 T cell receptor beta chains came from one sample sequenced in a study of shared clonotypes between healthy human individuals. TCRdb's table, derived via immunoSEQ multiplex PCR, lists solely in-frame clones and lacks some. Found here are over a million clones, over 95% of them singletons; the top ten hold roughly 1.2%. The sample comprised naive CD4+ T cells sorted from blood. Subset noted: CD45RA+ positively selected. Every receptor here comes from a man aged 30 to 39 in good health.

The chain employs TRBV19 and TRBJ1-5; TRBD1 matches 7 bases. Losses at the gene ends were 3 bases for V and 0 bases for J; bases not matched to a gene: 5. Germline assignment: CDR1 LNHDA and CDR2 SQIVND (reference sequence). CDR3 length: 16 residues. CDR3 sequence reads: CASSIRDRNSNQPQHF. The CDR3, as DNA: TGTGCCAGTAGTATCCGGGACAGAAATAGCAATCAGCCCCAGCATTTT.

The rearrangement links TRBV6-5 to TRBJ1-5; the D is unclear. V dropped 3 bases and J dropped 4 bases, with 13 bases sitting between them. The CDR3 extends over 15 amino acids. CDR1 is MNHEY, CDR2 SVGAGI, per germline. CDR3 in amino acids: CASSYLQPPNQPQHF. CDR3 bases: TGTGCCAGCAGTTATTTACAACCGCCTAATCAGCCCCAGCATTTT.

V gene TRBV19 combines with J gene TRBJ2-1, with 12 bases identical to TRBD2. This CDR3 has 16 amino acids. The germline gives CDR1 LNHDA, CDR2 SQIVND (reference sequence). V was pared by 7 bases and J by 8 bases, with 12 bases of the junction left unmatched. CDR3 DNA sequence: TGTGCCAGTACCATTGACGCTAGCGGGAGGGCCCATGAGCAGTTCTTC. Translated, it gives CASTIDASGRAHEQFF.

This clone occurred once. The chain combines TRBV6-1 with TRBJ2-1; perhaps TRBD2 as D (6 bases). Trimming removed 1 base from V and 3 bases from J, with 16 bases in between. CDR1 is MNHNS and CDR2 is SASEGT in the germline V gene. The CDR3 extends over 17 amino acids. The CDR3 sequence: CASSEVGWGDFYNEQFF. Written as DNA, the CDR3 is TGTGCCAGCAGTGAAGTTGGGTGGGGGGATTTCTACAATGAGCAGTTCTTC.

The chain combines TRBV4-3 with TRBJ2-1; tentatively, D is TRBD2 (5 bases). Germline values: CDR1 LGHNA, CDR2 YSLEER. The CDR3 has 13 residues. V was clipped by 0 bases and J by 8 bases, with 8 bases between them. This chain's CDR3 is CASSQEGADEQFF. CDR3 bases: TGCGCCAGCAGCCAAGAGGGAGCGGATGAGCAGTTCTTC.

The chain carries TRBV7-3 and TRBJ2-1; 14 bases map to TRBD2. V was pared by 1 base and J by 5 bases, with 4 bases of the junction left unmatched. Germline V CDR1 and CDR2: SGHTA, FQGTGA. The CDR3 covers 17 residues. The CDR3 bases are TGTGCCAGCAGCTTAAGAGGGACTAGCGGGAGCCACAATGAGCAGTTCTTC. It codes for CASSLRGTSGSHNEQFF.

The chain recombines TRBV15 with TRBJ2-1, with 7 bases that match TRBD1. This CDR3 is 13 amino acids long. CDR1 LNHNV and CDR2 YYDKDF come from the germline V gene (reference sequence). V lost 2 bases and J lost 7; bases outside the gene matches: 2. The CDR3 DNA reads TGTGCCACCAGCAGAAAACAGGGGAATGAGCAGTTCTTC. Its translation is CATSRKQGNEQFF.

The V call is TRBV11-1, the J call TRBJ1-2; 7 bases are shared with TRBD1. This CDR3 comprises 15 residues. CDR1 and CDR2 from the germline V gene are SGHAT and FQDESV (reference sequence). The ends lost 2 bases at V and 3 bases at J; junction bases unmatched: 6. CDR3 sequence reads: CASSLNRDRDYGYTF. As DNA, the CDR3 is TGTGCCAGCAGCTTAAACCGGGACAGAGACTATGGCTACACCTTC.

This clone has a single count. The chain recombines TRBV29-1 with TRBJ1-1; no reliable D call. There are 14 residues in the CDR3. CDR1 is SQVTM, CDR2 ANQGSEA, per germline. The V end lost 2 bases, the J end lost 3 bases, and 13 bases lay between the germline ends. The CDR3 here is CSVEPLHRDTEAFF. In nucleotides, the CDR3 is TGCAGCGTTGAACCCCTCCACAGAGACACTGAAGCTTTCTTT.

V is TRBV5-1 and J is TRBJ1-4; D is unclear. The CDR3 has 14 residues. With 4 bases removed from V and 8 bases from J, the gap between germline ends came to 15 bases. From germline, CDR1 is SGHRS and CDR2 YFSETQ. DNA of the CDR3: TGCGCCAGCAGCCGACTGGTCGGAGGGGAAAAACTGTTTTTT. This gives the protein CASSRLVGGEKLFF.

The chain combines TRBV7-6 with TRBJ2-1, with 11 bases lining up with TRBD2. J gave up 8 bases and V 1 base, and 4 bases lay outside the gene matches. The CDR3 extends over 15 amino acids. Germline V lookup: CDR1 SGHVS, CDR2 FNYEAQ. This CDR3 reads CASSLGLAGRDEQFF. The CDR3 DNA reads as TGTGCCAGCAGCTTAGGACTAGCGGGAAGGGATGAGCAGTTCTTC. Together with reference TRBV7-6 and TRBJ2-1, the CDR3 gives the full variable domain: GAGVSQSPRYKVTKRGQDVALRCDPISGHVSLYWYRQALGQGPEFLTYFNYEAQQDKSGLPNDRFSAERPEGSISTLTIQRTEQRDSAMYRCASSLGLAGRDEQFFGPGTRLTVL.

The DNA for the CDR3 is TGTGCCAGCAGCGGGACAGGAATTCAAGAGACCCAGTACTTC. It yields the protein CASSGTGIQETQYF. J is TRBJ2-5 and V is TRBV28; 8 bases agree with TRBD1. The CDR3 contains 14 residues. V lost 6 bases to trimming and J lost 2 bases; unmatched junction nucleotides: 5. The germline V gene encodes CDR1 MDHEN and CDR2 SYDVKM.

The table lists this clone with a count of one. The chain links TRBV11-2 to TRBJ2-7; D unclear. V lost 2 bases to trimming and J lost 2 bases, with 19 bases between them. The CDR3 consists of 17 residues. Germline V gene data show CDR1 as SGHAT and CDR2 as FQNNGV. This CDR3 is CASSLSIPRTHPYEQYF. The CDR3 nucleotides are TGTGCCAGCAGCTTATCCATTCCCCGCACCCACCCCTACGAGCAGTACTTC.

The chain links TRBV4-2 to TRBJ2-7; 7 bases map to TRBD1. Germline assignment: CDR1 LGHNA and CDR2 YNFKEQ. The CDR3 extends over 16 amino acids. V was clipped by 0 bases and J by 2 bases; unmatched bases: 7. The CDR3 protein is CASSQEHGTATYEQYF. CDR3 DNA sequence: TGTGCCAGCAGCCAAGAACACGGGACAGCAACCTACGAGCAGTACTTC.

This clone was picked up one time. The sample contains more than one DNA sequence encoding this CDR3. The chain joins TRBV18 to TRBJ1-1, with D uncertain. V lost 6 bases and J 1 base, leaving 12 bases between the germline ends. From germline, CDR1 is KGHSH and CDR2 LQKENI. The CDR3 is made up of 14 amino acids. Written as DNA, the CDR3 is TGTGCCAGCTCTCCCCTGGGAGAGAACACTGAAGCTTTCTTT. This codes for CASSPLGENTEAFF.

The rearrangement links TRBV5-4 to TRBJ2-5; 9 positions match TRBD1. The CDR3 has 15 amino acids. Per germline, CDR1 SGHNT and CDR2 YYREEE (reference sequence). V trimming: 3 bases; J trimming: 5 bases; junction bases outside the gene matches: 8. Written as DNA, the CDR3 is TGTGCCAGCAGCTCCCGGGACAGGGTCGAGGAGACCCAGTACTTC. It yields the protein CASSSRDRVEETQYF. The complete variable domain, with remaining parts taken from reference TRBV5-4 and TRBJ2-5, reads ETGVTQSPTHLIKTRGQQVTLRCSSQSGHNTVSWYQQALGQGPQFIFQYYREEENGRGNFPPRFSGLQFPNYSSELNVNALELDDSALYLCASSSRDRVEETQYFGPGTRLLVL.

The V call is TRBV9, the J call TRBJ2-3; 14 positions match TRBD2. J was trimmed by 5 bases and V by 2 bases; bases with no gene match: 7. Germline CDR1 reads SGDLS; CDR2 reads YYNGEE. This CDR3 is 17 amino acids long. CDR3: CASSVATSGRAGDTQYF. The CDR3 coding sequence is TGTGCCAGCAGCGTCGCGACTAGCGGGAGGGCCGGAGATACGCAGTATTTT. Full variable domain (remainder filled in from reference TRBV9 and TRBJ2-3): DSGVTQTPKHLITATGQRVTLRCSPRSGDLSVYWYQQSLDQGLQFLIQYYNGEERAKGNILERFSAQQFPDLHSELNLSSLELGDSALYFCASSVATSGRAGDTQYFGPGTRLTVL.

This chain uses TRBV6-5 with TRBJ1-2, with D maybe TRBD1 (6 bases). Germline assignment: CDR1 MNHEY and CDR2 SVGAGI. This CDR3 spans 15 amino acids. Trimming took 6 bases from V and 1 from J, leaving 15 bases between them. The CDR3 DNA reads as TGTGCCAGCAGCCGAGGGACACTGTATAACTATGGCTACACCTTC. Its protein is CASSRGTLYNYGYTF.

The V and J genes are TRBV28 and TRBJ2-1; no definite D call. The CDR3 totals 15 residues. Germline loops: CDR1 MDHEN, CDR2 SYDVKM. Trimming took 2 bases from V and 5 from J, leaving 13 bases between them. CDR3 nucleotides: TGTGCCAGCAGTTTACCCGGCTGGCAAAACAATGAGCAGTTCTTC. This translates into CASSLPGWQNNEQFF.

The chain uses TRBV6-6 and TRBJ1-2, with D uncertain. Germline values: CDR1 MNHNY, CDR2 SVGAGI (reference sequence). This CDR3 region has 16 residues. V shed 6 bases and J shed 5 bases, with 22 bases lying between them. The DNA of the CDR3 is TGTGCCAGCAGCGTGACCGTCCCCTCTCCCCTATATGGCTACACCTTC. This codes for CASSVTVPSPLYGYTF.

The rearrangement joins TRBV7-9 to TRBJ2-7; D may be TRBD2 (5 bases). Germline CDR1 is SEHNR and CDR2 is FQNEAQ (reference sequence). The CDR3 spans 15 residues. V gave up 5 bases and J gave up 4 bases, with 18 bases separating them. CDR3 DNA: TGTGCCAGCAGCCTTTCACCCCCTAGCTTGTACGAGCAGTACTTC. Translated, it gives CASSLSPPSLYEQYF.

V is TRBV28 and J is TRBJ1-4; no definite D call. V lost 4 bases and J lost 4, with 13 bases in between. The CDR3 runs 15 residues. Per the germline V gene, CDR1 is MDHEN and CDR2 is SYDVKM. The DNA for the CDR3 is TGTGCCAGCAGTTCATTTAAATTTCTTAATGAAAAACTGTTTTTT. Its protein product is CASSSFKFLNEKLFF.